What follows describes a single T cell receptor (beta chain). No antigen is known for it. TCRdb's copy holds only in-frame clones and misses some; the assay was immunoSEQ multiplex PCR. In the table there are 90,000 to 150,000 clones, roughly 87% of which are singletons. Germline loops: CDR1 MNHEY, CDR2 SVGEGT. The length of the CDR3 is 15 residues. Trimming at V came to 6 bases and at J to 7 bases, leaving 7 bases not matched to a gene. The record originates from a study of T cell responses to AZD1222 COVID-19 vaccine. Study-wide results and caveats: Donor demographics were predominantly white British with a female majority; clonal diversity may be underestimated.

This sample comprised peripheral blood, obtained 28 days after the second AZD1222 dose. This sequence originates from an adult who received the AZD1222 COVID-19 vaccine. The chain joins TRBV6-2 or TRBV6-3 to TRBJ1-5; TRBD1 matches 12 bases. The CDR3 bases are TGTGCCAGCAGACCTGGGACAGGGGGCGAACAGCCCCAGCATTTT. Encoded protein: CASRPGTGGEQPQHF.